This T cell receptor (beta chain) was documented in a study of blood T cell repertoires in COVID-19. About the research overall: PBMCs, B-cell-depleted T cells, or T cells were the source of the cDNA or gDNA that made up the material.

Original handling: Scientists estimated how many nucleated cells there were by amplifying reference gene primers. Profiled with immunoSEQ multiplex PCR; TCRdb holds only in-frame clones, not every one. V and J calls and clone size are as listed in that table; D and trimming were resolved from the DNA. Of 150,000 or so clones listed, 82% are singletons. The CDR3 is made up of 15 amino acids. Trimming removed 6 bases from V and 0 bases from J; junction bases left unmatched: 5. Germline V gene lookup returns CDR1 ENHRY and CDR2 SYGVKD. The sequencing sample was made of peripheral blood. The receptor comes from a human donor with acute or convalescent COVID-19. The donor label of this sample is uncertain. The chain couples TRBV10-3 to TRBJ1-5; TRBD1 matches at 7 bases. The CDR3 nucleotides read TGTGCCATCAGGGGGACAGACTATAGCAATCAGCCCCAGCATTTT. This codes for CAIRGTDYSNQPQHF.